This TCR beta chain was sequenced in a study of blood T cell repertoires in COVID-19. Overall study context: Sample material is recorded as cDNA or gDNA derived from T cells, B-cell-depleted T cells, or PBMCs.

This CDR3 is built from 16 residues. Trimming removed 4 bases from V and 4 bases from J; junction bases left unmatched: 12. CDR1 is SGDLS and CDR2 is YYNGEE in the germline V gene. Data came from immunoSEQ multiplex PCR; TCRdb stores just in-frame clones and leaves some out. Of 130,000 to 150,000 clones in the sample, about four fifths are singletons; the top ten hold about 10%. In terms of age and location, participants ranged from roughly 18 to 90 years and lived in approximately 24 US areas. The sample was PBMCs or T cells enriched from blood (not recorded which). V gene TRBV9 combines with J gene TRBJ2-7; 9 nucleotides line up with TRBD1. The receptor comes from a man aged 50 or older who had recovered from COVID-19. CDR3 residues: CASSSGQGTLVYEQYF. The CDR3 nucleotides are TGTGCCAGCAGCTCTGGACAGGGGACTTTAGTTTACGAGCAGTACTTC.